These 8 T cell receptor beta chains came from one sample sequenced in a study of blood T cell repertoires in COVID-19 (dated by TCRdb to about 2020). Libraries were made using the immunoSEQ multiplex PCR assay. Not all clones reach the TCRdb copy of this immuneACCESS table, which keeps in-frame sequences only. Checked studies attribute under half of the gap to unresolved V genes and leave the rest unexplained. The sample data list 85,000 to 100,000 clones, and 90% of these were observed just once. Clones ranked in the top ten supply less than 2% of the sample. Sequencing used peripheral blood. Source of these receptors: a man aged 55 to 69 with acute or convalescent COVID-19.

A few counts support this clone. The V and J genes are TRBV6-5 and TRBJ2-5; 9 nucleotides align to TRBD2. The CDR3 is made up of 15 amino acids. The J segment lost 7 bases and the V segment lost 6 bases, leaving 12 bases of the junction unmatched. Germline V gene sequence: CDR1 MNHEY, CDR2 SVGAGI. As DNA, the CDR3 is TGTGCCAGCAGCAATTCCGGGACTAGCTCGGGGACCCAGTACTTC. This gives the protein CASSNSGTSSGTQYF.

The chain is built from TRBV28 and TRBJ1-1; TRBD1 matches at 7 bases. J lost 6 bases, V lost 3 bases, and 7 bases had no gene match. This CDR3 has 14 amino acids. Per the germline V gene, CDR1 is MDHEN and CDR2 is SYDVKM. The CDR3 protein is CASSFPLQGSEAFF. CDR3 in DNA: TGTGCCAGCAGTTTCCCTTTACAGGGGTCTGAAGCTTTCTTT.

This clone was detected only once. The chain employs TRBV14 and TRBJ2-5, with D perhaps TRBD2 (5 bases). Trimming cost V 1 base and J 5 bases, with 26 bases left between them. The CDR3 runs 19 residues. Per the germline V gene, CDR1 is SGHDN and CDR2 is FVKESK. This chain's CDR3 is CASSQGSRGFGPSRETQYF. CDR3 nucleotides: TGTGCCAGCAGCCAAGGTAGTCGGGGATTCGGTCCCTCCCGGGAGACCCAGTACTTC.

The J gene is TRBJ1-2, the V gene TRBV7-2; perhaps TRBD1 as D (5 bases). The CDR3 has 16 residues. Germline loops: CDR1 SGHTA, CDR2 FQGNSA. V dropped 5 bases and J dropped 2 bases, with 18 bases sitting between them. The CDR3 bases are TGTGCCAGCAGCCCTTACTGGGGGGATAGCAACTATGGCTACACCTTC. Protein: CASSPYWGDSNYGYTF.

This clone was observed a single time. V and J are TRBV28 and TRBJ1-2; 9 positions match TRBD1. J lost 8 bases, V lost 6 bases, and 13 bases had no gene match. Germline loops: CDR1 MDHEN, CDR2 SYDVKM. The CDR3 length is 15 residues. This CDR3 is CASSLTTGTGKGYTF. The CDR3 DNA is TGTGCCAGCAGCTTAACCACCGGGACAGGGAAAGGCTACACCTTC.

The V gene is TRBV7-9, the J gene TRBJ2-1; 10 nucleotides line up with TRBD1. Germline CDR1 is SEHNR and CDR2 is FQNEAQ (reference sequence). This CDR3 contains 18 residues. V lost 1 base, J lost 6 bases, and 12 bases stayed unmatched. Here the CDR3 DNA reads TGTGCCAGCAGCTTAGATTATGGGACAGGGGTATTAAGCAATGAGCAGTTCTTC. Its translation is CASSLDYGTGVLSNEQFF. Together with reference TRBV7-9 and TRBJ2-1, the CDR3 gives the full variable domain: DTGVSQNPRHKITKRGQNVTFRCDPISEHNRLYWYRQTLGQGPEFLTYFQNEAQLEKSRLLSDRFSAERPKGSFSTLEIQRTEQGDSAMYLCASSLDYGTGVLSNEQFFGPGTRLTVL.

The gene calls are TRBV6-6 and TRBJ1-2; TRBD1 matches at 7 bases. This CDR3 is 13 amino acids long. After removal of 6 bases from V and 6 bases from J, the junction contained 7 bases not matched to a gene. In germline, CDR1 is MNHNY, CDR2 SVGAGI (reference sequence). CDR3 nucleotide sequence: TGTGCCAGCAGCTTTGACAGGGCGGATGGCTACACCTTC. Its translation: CASSFDRADGYTF.

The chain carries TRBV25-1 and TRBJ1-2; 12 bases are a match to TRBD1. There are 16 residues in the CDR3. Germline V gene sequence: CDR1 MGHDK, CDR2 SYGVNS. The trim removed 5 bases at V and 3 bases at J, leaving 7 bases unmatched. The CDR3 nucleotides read TGTGCCAGCAGTTCGGGACAGGGGGCGTTGGACTATGGCTACACCTTC. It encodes CASSSGQGALDYGYTF.